This entry is about one T cell receptor beta chain. Its antigen is undetermined. These data are taken from a study of shared clonotypes between healthy human individuals. Positive CCR7 selection of CD45RO-negative cells yielded the naive CD8 cells, and terminally differentiated effector memory CD45RA+ cells were excluded. Only Caucasian adults living in Nashville, Tennessee made up the donor group. Source study methods: From ImmunoSEQ came sequences covering only the junction and carrying no quality scores, so filtering differed. Assay: immunoSEQ multiplex PCR; the TCRdb copy retains only in-frame clones and omits some. For V, J and clone size, that table is used; D and trimming come from the DNA. The repertoire holds about 2.1 million clones, with about 94% as singletons. Study-wide results and caveats: Memory subsets generally showed lower estimated richness than naive subsets.

This CDR3 region has 15 residues. V was clipped by 0 bases and J by 7 bases; unmatched bases: 6. Per germline, CDR1 SGHTA and CDR2 FQGTGA. Sequencing was performed on naive CD8+ T cells from PBMCs. The receptor's source is a man aged 18 to 30 in good health. Some clones in this sample may be carry-over from other donors' samples. The chain recombines TRBV7-3 with TRBJ2-1, with 7 bases fitting TRBD2. This CDR3 is CASSLTAGVGNEQFF. The CDR3 nucleotides are TGTGCCAGCAGCTTAACTGCGGGAGTAGGGAATGAGCAGTTCTTC.